Shown below are 23 T cell receptor beta chains from a single sample sequenced in a study of blood T cell repertoires in COVID-19. Measured with immunoSEQ multiplex PCR; TCRdb has only the in-frame clones, and not every one. The sample carries roughly 430,000 clones, about 88% recorded once. The specimen was PBMCs or T cells enriched from blood (not recorded which). These receptors came from a woman between 18 and 30 years old who had been exposed to COVID-19.

J is TRBJ2-3 and V is TRBV3-1 (or the pseudogene TRBV3-2), with 9 bases matching TRBD2. Germline V gene sequence: CDR1 LGHDT, CDR2 YNNKEL (reference sequence). CDR3 size: 16 residues. The junction had 4 bases not matched to a gene; V was cut back by 1 base and J by 2 bases. As DNA, the CDR3 is TGTGCCAGCAGCCAAGTGCCTAGCGGGGCCACAGATACGCAGTATTTT. Its translation is CASSQVPSGATDTQYF.

J is TRBJ2-7 and V is TRBV4-3; the D gene is possibly TRBD2 (6 bases). Trimming removed 0 bases at V and 4 bases at J, with 13 bases between. Germline V CDR1 and CDR2: LGHNA, YSLEER. The CDR3 runs 15 residues. Written as DNA, the CDR3 is TGCGCCAGCAGCCAAGAACCCAGCGGGCGGTACGAGCAGTACTTC. It encodes CASSQEPSGRYEQYF.

The rearrangement links TRBV9 to TRBJ2-7; 8 bases agree with TRBD1. The germline V gene has CDR1 SGDLS and CDR2 YYNGEE. The CDR3 is 13 amino acids. The J segment lost 2 bases and the V segment lost 3 bases, leaving 1 base of the junction unmatched. This CDR3 reads CASSGTGPYEQYF. CDR3 in DNA: TGTGCCAGCAGCGGGACAGGGCCCTACGAGCAGTACTTC. Looking up the rest from reference TRBV9 and TRBJ2-7 gives the full variable domain: DSGVTQTPKHLITATGQRVTLRCSPRSGDLSVYWYQQSLDQGLQFLIQYYNGEERAKGNILERFSAQQFPDLHSELNLSSLELGDSALYFCASSGTGPYEQYFGPGTRLTVT.

The V call is TRBV5-6, the J call TRBJ1-6; TRBD1 agrees at 8 bases. The CDR3 has 15 amino acids. Germline V lookup: CDR1 SGHDT, CDR2 YYEEEE. V lost 3 bases and J lost 4; bases outside the gene matches: 3. This CDR3 is CASSWGTGYNSPLHF. The CDR3 DNA follows: TGTGCCAGCAGCTGGGGGACAGGTTATAATTCACCCCTCCACTTT. Full variable domain (remainder filled in from reference TRBV5-6 and TRBJ1-6): DAGVTQSPTHLIKTRGQQVTLRCSPKSGHDTVSWYQQALGQGPQFIFQYYEEEERQRGNFPDRFSGHQFPNYSSELNVNALLLGDSALYLCASSWGTGYNSPLHFGNGTRLTVT.

The chain uses TRBV4-2 and TRBJ2-7; D gene unclear. This CDR3 region has 14 residues. Germline V CDR1 and CDR2: LGHNA, YNFKEQ. Between the trimmed V and J ends, which lost 1 base and 0 bases, there was a span of 7 bases. The CDR3 protein is CASSQAISSYEQYF. The CDR3 bases are TGTGCCAGCAGCCAAGCCATCAGCTCCTACGAGCAGTACTTC.

The rearrangement links TRBV27 to TRBJ2-7; TRBD1 matches 7 bases. V shed 5 bases and J 5 bases; nucleotides not matched to a gene: 6. The CDR3 is 13 amino acids. Germline assignment: CDR1 MNHEY and CDR2 SMNVEV (reference sequence). CDR3 protein: CASSQRQGHEQYF. CDR3 nucleotides: TGTGCCAGCAGTCAACGACAGGGCCACGAGCAGTACTTC.

The genes are TRBV2 and TRBJ1-1; 7 nucleotides match TRBD1. Germline assignment: CDR1 SNHLY and CDR2 FYNNEI. The V gene end was trimmed by 9 bases and the J gene end by 8 bases; junction bases not matched to a gene: 9. The CDR3 is 12 amino acids. CDR3 in amino acids: CARLDRAGEAFF. CDR3 in DNA: TGTGCCAGACTAGACAGGGCTGGGGAAGCTTTCTTT.

This clone was seen a single time. V and J are TRBV12-3 or TRBV12-4 and TRBJ1-2; the match to TRBD1 covers 7 bases. This CDR3 comprises 12 residues. The V gene end was trimmed by 7 bases and the J gene end by 7 bases; junction bases not matched to a gene: 6. The CDR3 sequence: CASIDRVSGYTF. Here the CDR3 DNA reads TGTGCCAGCATCGACAGGGTGAGTGGCTACACCTTC.

The rearrangement links TRBV9 to TRBJ2-3; TRBD2 agrees at 10 bases. The germline V gene has CDR1 SGDLS and CDR2 YYNGEE. The V segment lost 1 base and the J segment 6 bases; nucleotides outside the gene matches: 5. The CDR3 totals 15 residues. This CDR3 reads CASSVLTSGVDTQYF. The CDR3 bases are TGTGCCAGCAGCGTATTAACTAGCGGGGTTGATACGCAGTATTTT. Together with reference TRBV9 and TRBJ2-3, the CDR3 gives the full variable domain: DSGVTQTPKHLITATGQRVTLRCSPRSGDLSVYWYQQSLDQGLQFLIQYYNGEERAKGNILERFSAQQFPDLHSELNLSSLELGDSALYFCASSVLTSGVDTQYFGPGTRLTVL.

V is TRBV6-5 and J is TRBJ1-2, with 7 bases identical to TRBD1. CDR3 length: 15 amino acids. In germline, CDR1 is MNHEY, CDR2 SVGAGI. With 0 bases clipped from V and 3 bases from J, the junction kept 4 bases outside the gene matches. CDR3 nucleotides: TGTGCCAGCAGTTACTCGCGCAGGGGGGACTATGGCTACACCTTC. Residues: CASSYSRRGDYGYTF.

V usage is TRBV27 and J usage is TRBJ1-3; D perhaps matches TRBD1 (6 bases). Trimming took off 5 bases at V and 1 base at J, with 18 bases between the two ends. The germline V gene has CDR1 MNHEY and CDR2 SMNVEV (reference sequence). CDR3 length: 17 amino acids. The CDR3 here is CASSPEFGQTSGNTIYF. The CDR3 DNA reads as TGTGCCAGCAGTCCTGAATTCGGACAGACTTCTGGAAACACCATATATTTT.

V usage is TRBV3-1 (or the pseudogene TRBV3-2) and J usage is TRBJ2-7; D is uncertain. The germline V gene encodes CDR1 LGHDT and CDR2 YNNKEL (reference sequence). The ends were cut back, 0 bases at V and 3 bases at J, with 15 bases in the middle. The CDR3 spans 16 residues. The CDR3 region is CASSQDPQRLHYEQYF. The CDR3 region has the DNA TGTGCCAGCAGCCAAGATCCCCAGAGGTTGCACTACGAGCAGTACTTC.

J is TRBJ2-1 and V is TRBV18; TRBD2 agrees at 13 bases. Germline trimming cut 3 bases from V and 12 bases from J; bases unmatched to any gene: 5. The germline CDR1 and CDR2 sequences are KGHSH and LQKENI. The CDR3 consists of 14 residues. The CDR3 DNA reads as TGTGCCAGCTCACCTCGGACTAGCGGGAGAGGGCAGTTCTTC. It specifies CASSPRTSGRGQFF.

The chain links TRBV5-1 to TRBJ2-2; 12 bases line up with TRBD1. V trimming: 3 bases; J trimming: 6 bases; junction bases outside the gene matches: 3. The CDR3 totals 15 residues. The V gene's germline CDR1 is SGHRS and CDR2 YFSETQ. CDR3 DNA: TGCGCCAGCAGCTCGGGACAGGGGGCCCCCGGGGAGCTGTTTTTT. This gives the protein CASSSGQGAPGELFF.

The rearrangement joins TRBV5-1 to TRBJ2-4; the D gene is possibly TRBD2 (5 bases). Trimming cost V 0 bases and J 5 bases, with 12 bases left between them. The CDR3 has 15 amino acids. Germline assignment: CDR1 SGHRS and CDR2 YFSETQ. CDR3 sequence: CASSLAEGYQNIQYF. The DNA for the CDR3 is TGCGCCAGCAGCTTGGCCGAGGGCTACCAAAACATTCAGTACTTC.

CDR3 region: CASSSSVGYTF. The CDR3 nucleotides are TGTGCCAGCAGCTCTAGTGTAGGCTACACCTTC. The rearrangement links TRBV7-8 to TRBJ1-2; D is ambiguous. Per the germline V gene, CDR1 is SGHVS and CDR2 is FQNEAQ. The CDR3 totals 11 residues. Trimming left V 4 bases short and J 8 bases short, with 8 bases between.

The chain links TRBV3-1 (or the pseudogene TRBV3-2) to TRBJ2-5; 9 nucleotides line up with TRBD1. The CDR3 sequence is 16 residues long. After removal of 3 bases from V and 1 base from J, the junction contained 6 bases not matched to a gene. Germline V CDR1 and CDR2: LGHDT, YNNKEL (reference sequence). The CDR3 reads CASSQPGQGIQETQYF. In DNA form, the CDR3 reads TGTGCCAGCAGCCAGCCGGGACAGGGTATCCAAGAGACCCAGTACTTC.

This clone was picked up a small number of times. This rearrangement joins TRBV2 to TRBJ2-1; 10 bases match TRBD2. Germline V gives CDR1 SNHLY, CDR2 FYNNEI. The CDR3 loop spans 15 amino acids. V gave up 3 bases and J gave up 6 bases; unmatched junction bases: 5. Here the CDR3 reads CASSDLIAGGNEQFF. DNA of the CDR3: TGTGCCAGCAGTGACTTGATAGCGGGAGGCAATGAGCAGTTCTTC.

This clone was detected only once. The CDR3 DNA sequence: TGTGCCAGCTCACCACGGGCCCCAAACTCCTACAATGAGCAGTTCTTC. The encoded protein is CASSPRAPNSYNEQFF. This chain joins TRBV18 and TRBJ2-1; D is unclear. Germline V gene data show CDR1 as KGHSH and CDR2 as LQKENI. V was cut by 1 base and J by 0 bases, with 10 bases left in between. The CDR3 has 16 amino acids.

The rearrangement links TRBV30 to TRBJ2-3; TRBD2 agrees at 8 bases. J was trimmed by 5 bases and V by 4 bases; bases with no gene match: 11. Germline CDR1 GTSNPN, CDR2 SVGIG (reference sequence). This CDR3 region has 15 residues. For the CDR3, the DNA is TGTGCCTGGACCCAGGGACTAGGCTCTGGAGATACGCAGTATTTT. Its protein is CAWTQGLGSGDTQYF.

The chain recombines TRBV5-1 with TRBJ1-6, with 7 nucleotides matching TRBD1. In germline, CDR1 is SGHRS, CDR2 YFSETQ. V was clipped by 4 bases and J by 0 bases; unmatched bases: 4. There are 16 residues in the CDR3. The CDR3 DNA sequence: TGCGCCAGCAGCCAGGGACAGAGCTCCTATAATTCACCCCTCCACTTT. Encoded protein: CASSQGQSSYNSPLHF.

This rearrangement joins TRBV7-9 to TRBJ2-3; TRBD2 aligns across 11 bases. Germline trimming cut 8 bases from V and 6 bases from J; bases unmatched to any gene: 7. CDR1 SEHNR and CDR2 FQNEAQ come from the germline V gene (reference sequence). The CDR3 totals 14 residues. DNA for the CDR3: TGTGCCAGCCTAGCGGGAGGTTCTGGCGATACGCAGTATTTT. Translation: CASLAGGSGDTQYF. The whole variable domain, remainder taken from reference TRBV7-9 and TRBJ2-3, is DTGVSQNPRHKITKRGQNVTFRCDPISEHNRLYWYRQTLGQGPEFLTYFQNEAQLEKSRLLSDRFSAERPKGSFSTLEIQRTEQGDSAMYLCASLAGGSGDTQYFGPGTRLTVL.

The chain is built from TRBV18 and TRBJ1-6, with D unresolved. V shed 8 bases and J shed 6 bases, with 11 bases lying between them. Germline lookup yields CDR1 KGHSH and CDR2 LQKENI. The CDR3 runs to 13 residues. The CDR3 region has the DNA TGTGCCAGCACCTCGGGTCGTAATTCACCCCTCCACTTT. Translation: CASTSGRNSPLHF. The full variable domain, in which reference TRBV18 and TRBJ1-6 provide the parts outside the CDR3, is NAGVMQNPRHLVRRRGQEARLRCSPMKGHSHVYWYRQLPEEGLKFMVYLQKENIIDESGMPKERFSAEFPKEGPSILRIQQVVRGDSAAYFCASTSGRNSPLHFGNGTRLTVT.